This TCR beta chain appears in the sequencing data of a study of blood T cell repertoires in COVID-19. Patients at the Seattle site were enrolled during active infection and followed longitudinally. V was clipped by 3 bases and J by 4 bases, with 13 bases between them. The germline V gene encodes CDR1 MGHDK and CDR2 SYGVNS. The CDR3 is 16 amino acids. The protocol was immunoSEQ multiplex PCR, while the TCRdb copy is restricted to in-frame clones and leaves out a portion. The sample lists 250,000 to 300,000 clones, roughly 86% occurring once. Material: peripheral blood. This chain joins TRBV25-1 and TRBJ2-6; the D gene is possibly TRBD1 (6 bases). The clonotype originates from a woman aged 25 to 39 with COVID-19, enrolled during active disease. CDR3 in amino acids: CASSDTGSPGANVLTF. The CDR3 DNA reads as TGTGCCAGCAGTGATACAGGGTCCCCCGGGGCCAACGTCCTGACTTTC.